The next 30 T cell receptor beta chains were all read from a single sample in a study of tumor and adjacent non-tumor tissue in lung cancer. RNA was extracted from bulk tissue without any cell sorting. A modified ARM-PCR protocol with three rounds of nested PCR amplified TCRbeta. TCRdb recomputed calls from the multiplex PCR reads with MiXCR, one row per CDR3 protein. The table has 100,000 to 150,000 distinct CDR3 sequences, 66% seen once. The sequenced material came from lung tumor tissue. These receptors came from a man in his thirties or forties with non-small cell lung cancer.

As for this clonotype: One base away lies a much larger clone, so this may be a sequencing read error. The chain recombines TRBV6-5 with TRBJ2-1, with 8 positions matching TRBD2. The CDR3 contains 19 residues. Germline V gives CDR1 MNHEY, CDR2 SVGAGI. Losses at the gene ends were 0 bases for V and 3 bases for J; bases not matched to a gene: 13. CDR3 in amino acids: CASSYSGFSDGGVYNEQFF. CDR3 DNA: TGTGCCAGCAGTTACTCGGGTTTCTCAGACGGGGGGGTCTACAATGAGCAGTTCTTC.

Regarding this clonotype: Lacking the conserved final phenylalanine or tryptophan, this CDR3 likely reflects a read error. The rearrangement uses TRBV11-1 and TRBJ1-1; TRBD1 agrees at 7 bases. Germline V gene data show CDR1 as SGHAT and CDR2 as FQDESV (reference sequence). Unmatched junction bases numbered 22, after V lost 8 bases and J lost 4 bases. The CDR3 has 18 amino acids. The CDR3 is CASALVARDSRRGTEAFY. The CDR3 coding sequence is TGTGCCAGCGCTCTTGTAGCGCGGGACAGCAGGCGAGGCACTGAAGCTTTCTAT.

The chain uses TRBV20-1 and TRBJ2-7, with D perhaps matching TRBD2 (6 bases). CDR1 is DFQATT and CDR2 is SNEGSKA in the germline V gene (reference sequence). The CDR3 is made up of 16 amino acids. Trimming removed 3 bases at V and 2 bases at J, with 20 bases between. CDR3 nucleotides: TGCAGTGCTAGTGGCGGAGGGTGGGATATTGCCTACGAGCAGTACTTC. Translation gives CSASGGGWDIAYEQYF.

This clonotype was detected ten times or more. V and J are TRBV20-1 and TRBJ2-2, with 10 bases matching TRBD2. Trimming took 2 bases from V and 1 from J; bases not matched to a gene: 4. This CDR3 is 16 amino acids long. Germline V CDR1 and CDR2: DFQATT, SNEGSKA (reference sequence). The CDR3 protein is CSARREREGNTGELFF. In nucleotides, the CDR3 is TGCAGTGCTAGAAGAGAGCGGGAGGGGAACACCGGGGAGCTGTTTTTT.

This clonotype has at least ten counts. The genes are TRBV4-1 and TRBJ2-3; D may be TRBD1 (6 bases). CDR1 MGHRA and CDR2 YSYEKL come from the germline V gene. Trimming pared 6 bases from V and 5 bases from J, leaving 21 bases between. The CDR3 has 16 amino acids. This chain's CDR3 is CASSQLHLGAGDTQYF. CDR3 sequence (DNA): TGCGCCAGCAGTCAACTCCACCTGGGGGCGGGAGATACGCAGTATTTT.

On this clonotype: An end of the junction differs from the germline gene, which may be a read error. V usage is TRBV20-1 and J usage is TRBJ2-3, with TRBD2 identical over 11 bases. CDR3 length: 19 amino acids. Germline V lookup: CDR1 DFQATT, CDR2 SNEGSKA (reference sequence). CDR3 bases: TGCAGTGCTAGAGATCCCGGATTAGCGGGAGGGTGGAGCACAGTTACGCAGTATTTT. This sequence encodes CSARDPGLAGGWSTVTQYF.

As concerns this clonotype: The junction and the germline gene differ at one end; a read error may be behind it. The CDR3 sequence is CASTLRQIKCEQYF. CDR3 nucleotide sequence: TGTGCTAGCACCTTAAGACAGATTAAATGCGAGCAGTACTTC. The genes are TRBV6-2 or TRBV6-3 and TRBJ2-7, with D possibly matching TRBD1 (5 bases). The CDR3 has 14 residues. Germline CDR1 reads MNHEY; CDR2 reads SVGEGT.

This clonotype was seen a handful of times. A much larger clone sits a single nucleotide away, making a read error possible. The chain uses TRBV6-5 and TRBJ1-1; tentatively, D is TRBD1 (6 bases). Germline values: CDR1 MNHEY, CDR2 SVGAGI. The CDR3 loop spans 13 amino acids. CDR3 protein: CASSYPGQSETFF. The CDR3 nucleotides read TGTGCCAGCAGTTACCCCGGACAGAGTGAAACTTTCTTT.

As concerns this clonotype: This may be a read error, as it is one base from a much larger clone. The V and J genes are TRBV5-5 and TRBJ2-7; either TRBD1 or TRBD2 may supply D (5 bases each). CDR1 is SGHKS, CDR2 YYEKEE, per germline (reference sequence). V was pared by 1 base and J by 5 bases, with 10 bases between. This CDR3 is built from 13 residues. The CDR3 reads CASSLPRGNEQYF. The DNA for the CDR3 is TGTGCCAGCAGCTTGCCGAGGGGAAACGAGCAGTACTTC.

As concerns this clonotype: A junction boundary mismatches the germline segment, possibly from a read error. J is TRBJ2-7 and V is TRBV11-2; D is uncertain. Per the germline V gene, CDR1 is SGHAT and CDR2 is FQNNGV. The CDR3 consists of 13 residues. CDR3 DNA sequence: TGTGCCCGCAGCCAGGACGCGGCCTACGAGCAGTACTTC. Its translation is CARSQDAAYEQYF.

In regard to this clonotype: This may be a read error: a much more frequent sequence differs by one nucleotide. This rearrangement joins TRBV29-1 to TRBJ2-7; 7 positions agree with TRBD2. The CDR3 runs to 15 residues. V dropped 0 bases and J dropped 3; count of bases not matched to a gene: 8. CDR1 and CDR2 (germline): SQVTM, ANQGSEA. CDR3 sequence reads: CSVEEEGGGSYEQYF. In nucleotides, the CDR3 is TGCAGCGTTGAAGAGGAAGGCGGGGGAAGCTACGAGCAGTACTTC.

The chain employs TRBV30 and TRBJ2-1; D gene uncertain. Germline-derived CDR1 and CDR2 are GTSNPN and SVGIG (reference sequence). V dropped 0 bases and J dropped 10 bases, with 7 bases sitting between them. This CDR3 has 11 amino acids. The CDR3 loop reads CAWSVELEQFF. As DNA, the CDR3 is TGTGCCTGGAGTGTTGAGCTCGAGCAGTTCTTC.

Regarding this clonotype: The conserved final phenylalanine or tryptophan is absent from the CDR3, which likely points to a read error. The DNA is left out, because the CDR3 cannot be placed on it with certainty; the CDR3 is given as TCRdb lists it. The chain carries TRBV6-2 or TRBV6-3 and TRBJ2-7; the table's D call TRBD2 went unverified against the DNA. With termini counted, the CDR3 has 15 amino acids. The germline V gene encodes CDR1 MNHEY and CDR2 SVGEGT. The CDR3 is CVSIPGLAGSYEQYI.

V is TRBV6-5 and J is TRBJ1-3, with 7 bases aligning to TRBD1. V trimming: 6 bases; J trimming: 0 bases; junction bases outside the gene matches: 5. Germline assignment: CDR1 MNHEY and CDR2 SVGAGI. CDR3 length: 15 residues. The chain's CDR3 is CASRQDRCSGNTIYF. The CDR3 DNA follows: TGTGCCAGCAGACAGGACAGGTGCTCTGGAAACACCATATATTTT.

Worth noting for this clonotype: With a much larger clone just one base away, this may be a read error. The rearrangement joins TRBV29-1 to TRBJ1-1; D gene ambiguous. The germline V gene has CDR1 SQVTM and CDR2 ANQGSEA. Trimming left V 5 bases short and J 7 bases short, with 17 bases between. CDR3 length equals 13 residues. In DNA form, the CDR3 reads TGCAGCGTTCAACCGACCTACACCTGTGAAGCTTTCTTT. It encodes CSVQPTYTCEAFF.

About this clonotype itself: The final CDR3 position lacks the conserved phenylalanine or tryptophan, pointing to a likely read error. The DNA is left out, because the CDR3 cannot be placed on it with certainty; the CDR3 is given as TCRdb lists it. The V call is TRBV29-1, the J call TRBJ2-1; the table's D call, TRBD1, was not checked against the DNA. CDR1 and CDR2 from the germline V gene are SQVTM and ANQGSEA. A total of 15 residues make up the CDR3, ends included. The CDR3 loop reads CIVEVPAGPYNEQFL.

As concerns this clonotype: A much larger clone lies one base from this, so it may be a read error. The CDR3 region is CGARGVGLGTAPGELFF. DNA for the CDR3: TGCGGTGCTAGGGGGGTCGGACTCGGAACGGCACCGGGGGAGCTGTTTTTT. The genes are TRBV20-1 and TRBJ2-2, with D perhaps given as TRBD1 or TRBD2 (6 bases each). Germline assignment: CDR1 DFQATT and CDR2 SNEGSKA (reference sequence). CDR3 length equals 17 residues.

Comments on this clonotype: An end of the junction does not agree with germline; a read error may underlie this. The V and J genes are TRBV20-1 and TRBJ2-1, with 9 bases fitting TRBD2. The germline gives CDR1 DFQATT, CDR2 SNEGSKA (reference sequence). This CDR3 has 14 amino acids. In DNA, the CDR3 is TGTAGTGCGGCGCGGGGGGGGCATGGGAATCAGCAGTTCTTC. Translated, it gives CSAARGGHGNQQFF.

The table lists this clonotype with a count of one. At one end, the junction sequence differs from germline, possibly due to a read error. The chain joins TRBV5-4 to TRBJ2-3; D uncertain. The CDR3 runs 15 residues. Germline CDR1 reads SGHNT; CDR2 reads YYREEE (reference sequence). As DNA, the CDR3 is TGTGTCAGCAGCTTTGGTGACGGAGCTTCCATTACGCAGTATTTT. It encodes CVSSFGDGASITQYF.

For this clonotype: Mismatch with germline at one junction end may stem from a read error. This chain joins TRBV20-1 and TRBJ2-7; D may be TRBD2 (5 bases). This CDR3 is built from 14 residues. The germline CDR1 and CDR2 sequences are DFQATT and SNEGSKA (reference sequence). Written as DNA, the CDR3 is TGCAGTACTAGTTTCGCCGAGAGCCGGGACGAGCAGTACTTC. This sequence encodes CSTSFAESRDEQYF.

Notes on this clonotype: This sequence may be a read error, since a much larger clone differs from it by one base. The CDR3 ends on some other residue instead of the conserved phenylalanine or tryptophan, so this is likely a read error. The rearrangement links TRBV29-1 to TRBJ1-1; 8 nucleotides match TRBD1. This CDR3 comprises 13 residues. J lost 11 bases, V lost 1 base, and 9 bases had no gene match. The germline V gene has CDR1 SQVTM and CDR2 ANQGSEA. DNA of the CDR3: TGCAGCGTTGAAGTCCTACAGGGGGTTGGGGCTTTCTAT. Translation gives CSVEVLQGVGAFY.

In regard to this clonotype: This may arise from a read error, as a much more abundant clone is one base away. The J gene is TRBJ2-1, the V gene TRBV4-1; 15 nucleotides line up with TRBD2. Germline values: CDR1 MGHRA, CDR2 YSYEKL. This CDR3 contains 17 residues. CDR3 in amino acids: CASSHLRTSGGADDQFF. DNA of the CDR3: TGCGCCAGCAGCCACCTCCGGACTAGCGGGGGGGCTGATGACCAGTTCTTC.

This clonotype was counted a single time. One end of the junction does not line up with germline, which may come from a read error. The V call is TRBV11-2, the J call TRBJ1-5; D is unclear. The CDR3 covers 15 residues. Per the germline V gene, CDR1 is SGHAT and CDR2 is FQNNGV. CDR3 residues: CACSPEEGNLQPQHF. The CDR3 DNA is TGTGCCTGCAGCCCGGAAGAGGGTAATTTGCAGCCCCAGCATTTT.

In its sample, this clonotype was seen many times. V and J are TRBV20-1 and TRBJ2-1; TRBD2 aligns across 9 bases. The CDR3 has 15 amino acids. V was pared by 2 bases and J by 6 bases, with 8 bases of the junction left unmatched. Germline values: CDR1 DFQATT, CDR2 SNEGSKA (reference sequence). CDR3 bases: TGCAGTGCTAGACTAGCGGGAACGGTCGCCAATGAGCAGTTCTTC. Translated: CSARLAGTVANEQFF.

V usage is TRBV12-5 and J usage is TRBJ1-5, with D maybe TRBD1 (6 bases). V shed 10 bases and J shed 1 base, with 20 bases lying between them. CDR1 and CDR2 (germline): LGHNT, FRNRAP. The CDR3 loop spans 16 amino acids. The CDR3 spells CANVLATGQSNQPQHF. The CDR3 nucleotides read TGTGCTAATGTCCTAGCGACAGGTCAGAGCAATCAGCCCCAGCATTTT.

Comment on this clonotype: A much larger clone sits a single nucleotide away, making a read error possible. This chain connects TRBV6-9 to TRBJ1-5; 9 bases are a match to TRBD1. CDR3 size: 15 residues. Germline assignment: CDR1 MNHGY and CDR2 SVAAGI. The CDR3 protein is CAGSYRDRVNQPQHF. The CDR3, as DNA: TGTGCCGGCAGTTATAGGGACAGGGTTAATCAGCCCCAGCATTTT.

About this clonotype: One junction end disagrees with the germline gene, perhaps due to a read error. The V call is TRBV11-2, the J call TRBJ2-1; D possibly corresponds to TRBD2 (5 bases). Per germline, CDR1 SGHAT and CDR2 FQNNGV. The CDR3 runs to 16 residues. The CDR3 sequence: CASSSDADWHYNELFF. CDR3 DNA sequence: TGTGCCAGCAGCTCAGATGCGGACTGGCACTACAATGAGCTGTTCTTC.

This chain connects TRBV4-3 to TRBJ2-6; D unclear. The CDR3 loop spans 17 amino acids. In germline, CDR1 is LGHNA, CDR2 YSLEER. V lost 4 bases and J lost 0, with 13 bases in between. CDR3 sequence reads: CASSRRWASSGANVLTF. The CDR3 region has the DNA TGCGCCAGCAGCCGTCGGTGGGCTAGCTCTGGGGCCAACGTCCTGACTTTC.

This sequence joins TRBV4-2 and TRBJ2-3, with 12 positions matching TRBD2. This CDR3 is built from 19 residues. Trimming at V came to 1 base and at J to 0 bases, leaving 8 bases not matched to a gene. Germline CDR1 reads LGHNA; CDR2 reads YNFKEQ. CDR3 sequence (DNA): TGTGCCAGCAGCCAAGTTACGGAGGGGACTAGCGGGAGCACAGATACGCAGTATTTT. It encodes CASSQVTEGTSGSTDTQYF.

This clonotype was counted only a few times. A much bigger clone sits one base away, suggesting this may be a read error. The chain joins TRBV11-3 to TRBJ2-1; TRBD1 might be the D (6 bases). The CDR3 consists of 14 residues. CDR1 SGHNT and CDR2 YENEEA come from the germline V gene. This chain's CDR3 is CASSFWGPGNGQFF. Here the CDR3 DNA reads TGTGCCAGCAGCTTCTGGGGGCCCGGCAATGGGCAGTTCTTC.